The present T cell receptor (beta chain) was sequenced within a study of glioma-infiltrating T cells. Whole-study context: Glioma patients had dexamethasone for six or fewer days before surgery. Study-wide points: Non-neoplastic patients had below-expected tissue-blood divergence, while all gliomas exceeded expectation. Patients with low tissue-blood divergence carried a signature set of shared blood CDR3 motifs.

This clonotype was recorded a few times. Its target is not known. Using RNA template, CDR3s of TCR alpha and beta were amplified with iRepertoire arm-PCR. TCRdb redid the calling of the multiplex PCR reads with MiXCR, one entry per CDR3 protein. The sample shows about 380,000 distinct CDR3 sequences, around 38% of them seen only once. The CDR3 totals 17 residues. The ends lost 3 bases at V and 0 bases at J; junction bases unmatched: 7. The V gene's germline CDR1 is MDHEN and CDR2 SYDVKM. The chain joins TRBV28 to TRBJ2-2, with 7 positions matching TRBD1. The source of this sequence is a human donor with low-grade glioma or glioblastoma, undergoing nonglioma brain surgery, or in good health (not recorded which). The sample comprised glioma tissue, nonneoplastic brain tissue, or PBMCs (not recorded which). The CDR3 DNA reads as TGTGCCAGCAGTTTTTATTACAGGGGAGCGAACACCGGGGAGCTGTTTTTT. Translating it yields CASSFYYRGANTGELFF. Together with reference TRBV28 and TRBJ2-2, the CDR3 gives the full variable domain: DVKVTQSSRYLVKRTGEKVFLECVQDMDHENMFWYRQDPGLGLRLIYFSYDVKMKEKGDIPEGYSVSREKKERFSLILESASTNQTSMYLCASSFYYRGANTGELFFGEGSRLTVL.